The 22 T cell receptor beta chains in this list originate from one sample, sequenced in a study of T cell responses to AZD1222 COVID-19 vaccine. Here immunoSEQ multiplex PCR was the method, and the copy in TCRdb shows in-frame clones only, minus some. This sample has some 96,000 clones, with roughly 90% found just once. The source was peripheral blood, collected on day 0 of AZD1222 vaccination. All receptors come from an adult in good health.

In this sample, this clone turned up once. The chain links TRBV5-8 to TRBJ2-1, with D perhaps matching TRBD1 (6 bases). Looked up from germline, CDR1 is SGHTS and CDR2 is YDEGEE. V was shortened by 0 bases and J by 9 bases, with 25 bases between the two germline ends. This CDR3 spans 18 amino acids. The chain's CDR3 is CASSLAYRAPTSFFEQFF. The CDR3 nucleotides are TGTGCCAGCAGCTTGGCGTACAGGGCTCCAACTTCTTTCTTTGAGCAGTTCTTC. The full variable domain, in which reference TRBV5-8 and TRBJ2-1 provide the parts outside the CDR3, is EAGVTQSPTHLIKTRGQQATLRCSPISGHTSVYWYQQALGLGLQFLLWYDEGEERNRGNFPPRFSGRQFPNYSSELNVNALELEDSALYLCASSLAYRAPTSFFEQFFGPGTRLTVL.

V usage is TRBV7-2 and J usage is TRBJ1-2; no definite D call. Trimming removed 1 base at V and 2 bases at J, with 8 bases between. Germline lookup yields CDR1 SGHTA and CDR2 FQGNSA. The CDR3 runs to 14 residues. CDR3 nucleotide sequence: TGTGCCAGCAGCTTAGAGTCGGCGAACTATGGCTACACCTTC. This gives the protein CASSLESANYGYTF.

The J gene is TRBJ2-7, the V gene TRBV28; D is unresolved. The CDR3 sequence is 13 residues long. V was trimmed by 1 base and J by 2 bases, leaving 6 bases between them. In germline, CDR1 is MDHEN, CDR2 SYDVKM. In nucleotides, the CDR3 is TGTGCCAGCAGTTTATTCACCGCCTACGAGCAGTACTTC. Amino acid sequence: CASSLFTAYEQYF.

The chain carries TRBV19 and TRBJ1-1, with 7 bases fitting TRBD1. Germline CDR1 is LNHDA and CDR2 is SQIVND (reference sequence). This CDR3 has 14 residues. V was pared by 5 bases and J by 4 bases, with 7 bases of the junction left unmatched. CDR3 amino acids: CASSYDRATTEAFF. CDR3 in DNA: TGTGCCAGTAGTTACGACAGGGCGACCACTGAAGCTTTCTTT. Complete variable domain (other parts from reference TRBV19 and TRBJ1-1): DGGITQSPKYLFRKEGQNVTLSCEQNLNHDAMYWYRQDPGQGLRLIYYSQIVNDFQKGDIAEGYSVSREKKESFPLTVTSAQKNPTAFYLCASSYDRATTEAFFGQGTRLTVV.

J is TRBJ1-2 and V is TRBV4-3; possibly TRBD1 for D (5 bases). Looked up from germline, CDR1 is LGHNA and CDR2 is YSLEER. The CDR3 runs to 13 residues. Trimming took off 6 bases at V and 8 bases at J, with 16 bases between the two ends. The CDR3 sequence is CASRAQGIDGYTF. Here the CDR3 DNA reads TGCGCCAGCAGGGCCCAGGGTATTGACGGCTACACCTTC.

This chain links TRBV5-1 with TRBJ2-3; D might be TRBD1 (7 bases). This CDR3 contains 15 residues. Germline V gene data show CDR1 as SGHRS and CDR2 as YFSETQ. Deletions cut 0 bases from V and 4 bases from J, with 12 bases between. The CDR3 spells CASSLEAGGPDTQYF. The CDR3 DNA sequence: TGCGCCAGCAGCTTGGAGGCAGGGGGGCCAGATACGCAGTATTTT.

The rearrangement uses TRBV28 and TRBJ1-4; TRBD1 is a possible D gene (5 bases). Deletions cut 4 bases from V and 4 bases from J, with 16 bases between. This CDR3 spans 16 amino acids. Germline V CDR1 and CDR2: MDHEN, SYDVKM. The CDR3 reads CASSSSGREDNEKLFF. CDR3 in DNA: TGTGCCAGCAGTTCGTCAGGGAGGGAAGATAATGAAAAACTGTTTTTT.

This clone showed up just a few times. J is TRBJ2-2 and V is TRBV5-4; TRBD2 might be the D (6 bases). Germline V lookup: CDR1 SGHNT, CDR2 YYREEE (reference sequence). CDR3 size: 17 residues. V was cut by 0 bases and J by 6 bases, with 18 bases left in between. The CDR3, as DNA: TGTGCCAGCAGCTTGGGATTGGGGCCTAGCGAAGCCGGGGAGCTGTTTTTT. Amino acid sequence: CASSLGLGPSEAGELFF.

At least ten counts were recorded for this clone. This chain connects TRBV5-1 to TRBJ2-7; 14 bases are a match to TRBD2. The germline gives CDR1 SGHRS, CDR2 YFSETQ. Unmatched junction bases numbered 7, after V lost 4 bases and J lost 4 bases. The CDR3 runs 16 residues. The CDR3 loop is CASSAGLAGGLYEQYF. DNA of the CDR3: TGCGCCAGCAGCGCCGGACTAGCGGGAGGACTTTACGAGCAGTACTTC.

J is TRBJ2-1 and V is TRBV6-6, with TRBD1 matching over 8 bases. CDR1 is MNHNY, CDR2 SVGAGI, per germline (reference sequence). The J segment lost 7 bases and the V segment lost 7 bases, leaving 12 bases of the junction unmatched. This CDR3 has 15 residues. CDR3 sequence reads: CASKKQGAFGNEQFF. The CDR3 DNA is TGTGCCAGCAAAAAGCAGGGGGCGTTTGGTAATGAGCAGTTCTTC.

The chain is built from TRBV6-5 and TRBJ2-1; D is perhaps TRBD2 (6 bases). Germline assignment: CDR1 MNHEY and CDR2 SVGAGI. The CDR3 has 14 amino acids. V lost 7 bases, J lost 0 bases, and 10 bases lay in between. CDR3 DNA sequence: TGTGCCAGCACTCGCGGGAACTCCTACAATGAGCAGTTCTTC. As protein: CASTRGNSYNEQFF.

The V call is TRBV28, the J call TRBJ2-6, with 8 bases that match TRBD1. Germline CDR1 is MDHEN and CDR2 is SYDVKM. Germline trimming cut 3 bases from V and 2 bases from J; bases unmatched to any gene: 3. This CDR3 spans 16 amino acids. The CDR3, as DNA: TGTGCCAGCAGTTTCAGGGGGCAGGCTGGGGCCAACGTCCTGACTTTC. Translating gives CASSFRGQAGANVLTF.

The chain uses TRBV28 and TRBJ2-1; the D is unclear. Germline V CDR1 and CDR2: MDHEN, SYDVKM. CDR3 length equals 12 residues. V was cut by 6 bases and J by 9 bases, with 12 bases left in between. The CDR3 here is CASSPDGSEQFF. In nucleotides, the CDR3 is TGTGCCAGCAGCCCCGATGGGTCTGAGCAGTTCTTC.

The genes are TRBV5-4 and TRBJ1-1; D is unclear. The V gene's germline CDR1 is SGHNT and CDR2 YYREEE (reference sequence). V gave up 4 bases and J gave up 3 bases, with 16 bases separating them. The CDR3 has 15 amino acids. The DNA for the CDR3 is TGTGCCAGCAGCGCCCATTTCGAGGAGTACACTGAAGCTTTCTTT. As protein: CASSAHFEEYTEAFF.

The chain has TRBV4-1 and TRBJ2-7; 8 bases map to TRBD1. V lost 0 bases to trimming and J lost 6 bases; unmatched junction nucleotides: 7. This CDR3 is built from 15 residues. Germline CDR1 reads MGHRA; CDR2 reads YSYEKL. CDR3 in DNA: TGCGCCAGCAGCCAAGATGGGCAGGGGGCGGTCGAGCAGTACTTC. This sequence encodes CASSQDGQGAVEQYF.

The V and J genes are TRBV6-6 and TRBJ2-5; D not resolved. Germline V gene lookup returns CDR1 MNHNY and CDR2 SVGAGI (reference sequence). The CDR3 spans 14 residues. V was cut by 5 bases and J by 5 bases, with 15 bases left in between. The CDR3 spells CASSETVARETQYF. The CDR3 DNA follows: TGTGCCAGCAGTGAGACGGTAGCACGGGAGACCCAGTACTTC.

This chain links TRBV4-3 with TRBJ2-7, with TRBD2 as a possible D gene (7 bases). This CDR3 comprises 15 residues. Between the trimmed V and J ends, which lost 1 base and 2 bases, there was a span of 12 bases. Germline CDR1 is LGHNA and CDR2 is YSLEER. As DNA, the CDR3 is TGCGCCAGCAGCCAAGGAAGGGAGGGGGCCTACGAGCAGTACTTC. Translation gives CASSQGREGAYEQYF.

The chain combines TRBV5-1 with TRBJ2-3, with TRBD1 matching 7 bases. Germline V lookup: CDR1 SGHRS, CDR2 YFSETQ. Losses at the gene ends were 4 bases for V and 0 bases for J; bases not matched to a gene: 8. There are 16 residues in the CDR3. CDR3: CASSRTGAPSTDTQYF. The CDR3 nucleotides read TGCGCCAGCAGCCGCACAGGGGCTCCTAGCACAGATACGCAGTATTTT.

The chain uses TRBV27 and TRBJ2-7; TRBD1 aligns across 10 bases. Trimming cost V 5 bases and J 1 base; bases outside gene matches: 5. Germline V gene lookup returns CDR1 MNHEY and CDR2 SMNVEV (reference sequence). This CDR3 is built from 15 residues. As DNA, the CDR3 is TGTGCCAGCAGTGTCCGGGACAGGGGATCCTACGAGCAGTACTTC. It encodes CASSVRDRGSYEQYF.

The CDR3 spells CASSEGVAYGYTF. As DNA, the CDR3 is TGTGCCAGCAGTGAGGGGGTCGCCTATGGCTACACCTTC. The chain has TRBV25-1 and TRBJ1-2, with D tentatively TRBD1 (5 bases). The V gene lost 3 bases and the J gene lost 4 bases, with 9 bases spanning the gap. This CDR3 is built from 13 residues. Looked up from germline, CDR1 is MGHDK and CDR2 is SYGVNS.

CDR3 loop: CASSLNDKPAGRYGYTF. CDR3 DNA: TGTGCCAGCAGCTTGAACGACAAGCCGGCGGGGCGCTATGGCTACACCTTC. The chain uses TRBV5-6 and TRBJ1-2, with D possibly TRBD1 on 5 matching bases. V lost 1 base to trimming and J lost 4 bases, with 20 bases between them. Germline lookup yields CDR1 SGHDT and CDR2 YYEEEE. The CDR3 has 17 residues.

The V gene is TRBV18, the J gene TRBJ1-2, with a weak D call TRBD1 (6 bases). Germline lookup yields CDR1 KGHSH and CDR2 LQKENI. This CDR3 is built from 13 residues. V shed 3 bases and J shed 6 bases, with 11 bases lying between them. CDR3 amino acids: CASSPGRGDGYTF. CDR3 sequence (DNA): TGTGCCAGCTCACCGGGAAGGGGGGATGGCTACACCTTC.